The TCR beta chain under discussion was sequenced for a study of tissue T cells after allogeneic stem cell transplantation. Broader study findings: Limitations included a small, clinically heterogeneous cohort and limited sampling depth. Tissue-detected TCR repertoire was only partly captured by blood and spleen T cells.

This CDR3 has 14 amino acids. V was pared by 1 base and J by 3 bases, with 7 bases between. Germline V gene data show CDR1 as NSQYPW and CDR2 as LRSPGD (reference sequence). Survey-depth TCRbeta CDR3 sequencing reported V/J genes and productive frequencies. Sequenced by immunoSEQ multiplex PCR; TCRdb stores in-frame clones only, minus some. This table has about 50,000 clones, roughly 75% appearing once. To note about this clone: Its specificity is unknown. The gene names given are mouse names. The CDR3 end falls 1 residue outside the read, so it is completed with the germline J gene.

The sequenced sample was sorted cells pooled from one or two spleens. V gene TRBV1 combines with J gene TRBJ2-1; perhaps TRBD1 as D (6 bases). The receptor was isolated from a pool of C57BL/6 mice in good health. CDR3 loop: CTCSAGTAYAEQFF. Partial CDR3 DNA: TGCACCTGCAGTGCAGGGACAGCCTATGCTGAGCAGTTC.